This entry lists 29 T cell receptor beta chains sequenced from one sample in a study of blood T cell repertoires in COVID-19. Produced via immunoSEQ multiplex PCR; TCRdb's table is partial and in-frame only. The table has approximately 200,000 clones, approximately 90% seen once. The specimen sequenced was PBMCs or T cells enriched from blood (not recorded which). The receptors come from a man aged 25-45 years who had recovered from COVID-19.

The genes are TRBV6-4 and TRBJ1-6; D ambiguous. The CDR3 is 15 residues long. Germline CDR1 and CDR2: MRHNA and SNTAGT. V was pared by 2 bases and J by 7 bases, with 12 bases between. This chain's CDR3 is CASSDSGLSNSPLHF. The CDR3 DNA is TGTGCCAGCAGTGACAGCGGGCTTTCGAATTCACCCCTCCACTTT.

V is TRBV18 and J is TRBJ1-6, with D perhaps TRBD1 (6 bases). Germline CDR1 is KGHSH and CDR2 is LQKENI. The length of the CDR3 is 14 residues. V lost 5 bases to trimming and J lost 8 bases, with 13 bases between them. Here the CDR3 reads CASSLTGLDSPLHF. In nucleotides, the CDR3 is TGTGCCAGCTCATTAACAGGGTTGGATTCACCCCTCCACTTT.

The chain is built from TRBV5-1 and TRBJ2-1; D is undetermined. Germline CDR1 and CDR2: SGHRS and YFSETQ. The CDR3 covers 14 residues. V was shortened by 0 bases and J by 6 bases, with 10 bases between the two germline ends. The CDR3: CASSLVSVANEQFF. The CDR3 DNA sequence: TGCGCCAGCAGCTTGGTCTCCGTAGCCAATGAGCAGTTCTTC. Full variable domain (outside the CDR3, taken from reference TRBV5-1 and TRBJ2-1): KAGVTQTPRYLIKTRGQQVTLSCSPISGHRSVSWYQQTPGQGLQFLFEYFSETQRNKGNFPGRFSGRQFSNSRSEMNVSTLELGDSALYLCASSLVSVANEQFFGPGTRLTVL.

J is TRBJ2-1 and V is TRBV4-2; D is unresolved. The CDR3 runs 17 residues. CDR1 and CDR2 from the germline V gene are LGHNA and YNFKEQ. Between the trimmed V and J ends, which lost 0 bases and 2 bases, there was a span of 14 bases. CDR3 region: CASSQDLVGLTYNEQFF. CDR3 DNA: TGTGCCAGCAGCCAAGATCTTGTGGGCCTCACCTACAATGAGCAGTTCTTC.

V and J are TRBV13 and TRBJ1-1; 8 positions match TRBD1. V trimming: 2 bases; J trimming: 10 bases; junction bases outside the gene matches: 9. CDR1 is PRHDT, CDR2 FYEKMQ, per germline (reference sequence). The CDR3 is 14 residues long. CDR3 region: CASSLTGGPDRAFF. The CDR3 DNA reads TGTGCCAGCAGCTTAACAGGGGGACCCGACCGAGCTTTCTTT. The whole variable domain, remainder taken from reference TRBV13 and TRBJ1-1, is AAGVIQSPRHLIKEKRETATLKCYPIPRHDTVYWYQQGPGQDPQFLISFYEKMQSDKGSIPDRFSAQQFSDYHSELNMSSLELGDSALYFCASSLTGGPDRAFFGQGTRLTVV.

The chain carries TRBV2 and TRBJ2-7, with a weak D call TRBD2 (5 bases). The CDR3 runs 14 residues. The germline V and J ends were trimmed by 8 bases and 1 base, with 15 bases remaining between them. The germline V gene has CDR1 SNHLY and CDR2 FYNNEI. CDR3 in amino acids: CASFTGEGSYEQYF. The DNA for the CDR3 is TGTGCCAGCTTCACCGGTGAGGGTTCCTACGAGCAGTACTTC.

V is TRBV5-8 and J is TRBJ1-4; a weak D match, TRBD1 (6 bases). Germline-derived CDR1 and CDR2 are SGHTS and YDEGEE. CDR3 size: 16 residues. The V end lost 0 bases, the J end lost 0 bases, and 9 bases lay between the germline ends. CDR3 DNA sequence: TGTGCCAGCAGCTTGGGGGACACTGCAACTAATGAAAAACTGTTTTTT. Translation gives CASSLGDTATNEKLFF.

V usage is TRBV29-1 and J usage is TRBJ1-3, with D uncertain. V was clipped by 3 bases and J by 8 bases, with 20 bases between them. The CDR3 consists of 15 residues. Germline loops: CDR1 SQVTM, CDR2 ANQGSEA. The CDR3 DNA reads TGCAGCGTTGAGATTGAGGAGGGAGGGAGATACACCATATATTTT. Amino acids: CSVEIEEGGRYTIYF.

The chain couples TRBV5-6 to TRBJ2-7; TRBD1 matches 7 bases. V trimming: 4 bases; J trimming: 3 bases; junction bases outside the gene matches: 10. Looked up from germline, CDR1 is SGHDT and CDR2 is YYEEEE. The CDR3 runs to 15 residues. This CDR3 reads CASSLRQGRVYEQYF. DNA for the CDR3: TGTGCCAGCAGCCTCCGACAGGGAAGGGTCTACGAGCAGTACTTC.

The chain couples TRBV7-2 to TRBJ2-5; possible D gene TRBD2, 6 bases. Germline CDR1 and CDR2: SGHTA and FQGNSA. V was clipped by 1 base and J by 6 bases, with 15 bases between them. This CDR3 is 15 amino acids long. The CDR3 loop reads CASSLVSSGGQTQYF. The CDR3 DNA reads TGTGCCAGCAGCTTAGTGAGTAGCGGAGGACAGACCCAGTACTTC.

The chain links TRBV7-2 to TRBJ1-4; 8 nucleotides match TRBD1. Per germline, CDR1 SGHTA and CDR2 FQGNSA. The V segment lost 3 bases and the J segment 3 bases; nucleotides outside the gene matches: 0. The CDR3 is 14 residues long. In DNA form, the CDR3 reads TGTGCCAGCAGCTTGGGACAGGCTAATGAAAAACTGTTTTTT. It encodes CASSLGQANEKLFF.

The chain has TRBV9 and TRBJ1-4; the match to TRBD1 covers 7 bases. V was clipped by 0 bases and J by 8 bases; unmatched bases: 10. The CDR3 loop spans 16 amino acids. The V gene's germline CDR1 is SGDLS and CDR2 YYNGEE. The CDR3, as DNA: TGTGCCAGCAGCGTAGGTCGAATAACAGGGGTCGAAAAACTGTTTTTT. Translating gives CASSVGRITGVEKLFF.

The V gene is TRBV29-1, the J gene TRBJ1-2; D unresolved. Germline V gene sequence: CDR1 SQVTM, CDR2 ANQGSEA. Trimming left V 4 bases short and J 8 bases short, with 5 bases between. This CDR3 comprises 9 residues. The CDR3 here is CSVGAGYTF. As DNA, the CDR3 is TGCAGCGTTGGGGCCGGCTACACCTTC.

The chain couples TRBV7-2 to TRBJ1-2; no reliable D call. Germline V gene lookup returns CDR1 SGHTA and CDR2 FQGNSA. V lost 1 base to trimming and J lost 4 bases, with 7 bases between them. The CDR3 spans 13 residues. The CDR3 sequence: CASSLDSSYGYTF. For the CDR3, the DNA is TGTGCCAGCAGCTTAGACAGTAGCTATGGCTACACCTTC.

The genes are TRBV7-9 and TRBJ2-5; possibly TRBD1 for D (6 bases). Germline CDR1 SEHNR, CDR2 FQNEAQ (reference sequence). The CDR3 runs 16 residues. V lost 2 bases, J lost 5 bases, and 18 bases lay in between. CDR3 sequence (DNA): TGTGCCAGCAGCTTACTACTGGGGGCGGGTCCGGAGACCCAGTACTTC. This codes for CASSLLLGAGPETQYF.

This clone came up once. The chain combines TRBV7-9 with TRBJ2-5; tentative D call: TRBD2 (5 bases). Per the germline V gene, CDR1 is SEHNR and CDR2 is FQNEAQ (reference sequence). V lost 1 base and J 1 base, leaving 10 bases between the germline ends. The CDR3 covers 15 residues. The CDR3 bases are TGTGCCAGCAGCTTAGGTGCAGGAGGCCAAGAGACCCAGTACTTC. This encodes CASSLGAGGQETQYF.

The DNA for the CDR3 is TGTGCCAGCAGCCGCGGACTAGCTAGCACAGATACGCAGTATTTT. Its protein product is CASSRGLASTDTQYF. The chain employs TRBV7-7 and TRBJ2-3; TRBD2 matches 8 bases. The CDR3 length is 15 residues. The ends lost 5 bases at V and 0 bases at J; junction bases unmatched: 4. In germline, CDR1 is SSHAT, CDR2 FNYEAQ (reference sequence).

This clone came up once. As DNA, the CDR3 is TGCGCCAGCAGCCTCGGGGTAGGGATTCAAGAGACCCAGTACTTC. The encoded protein is CASSLGVGIQETQYF. This chain joins TRBV4-3 and TRBJ2-5; the D gene is possibly TRBD2 (5 bases). CDR3 size: 15 residues. Germline V gives CDR1 LGHNA, CDR2 YSLEER. The germline V and J ends were trimmed by 4 bases and 2 bases, with 14 bases remaining between them.

The chain links TRBV24-1 to TRBJ1-2; 9 bases agree with TRBD1. V lost 2 bases, J lost 8 bases, and 11 bases stayed unmatched. Germline-derived CDR1 and CDR2 are KGHDR and SFDVKD. The CDR3 sequence is 16 residues long. DNA of the CDR3: TGTGCCACCAGTGATTCACCGGGACAGGGTAAAGAGGGCTACACCTTC. It codes for CATSDSPGQGKEGYTF.

The J gene is TRBJ2-7, the V gene TRBV6-5, with 9 bases that match TRBD2. Germline assignment: CDR1 MNHEY and CDR2 SVGAGI. J lost 3 bases, V lost 6 bases, and 9 bases had no gene match. CDR3 size: 15 residues. The CDR3 coding sequence is TGTGCCAGCAGCCGCGGGGTAGCGGGGGACTACGAGCAGTACTTC. Protein sequence: CASSRGVAGDYEQYF.

The V and J genes are TRBV7-8 and TRBJ2-5; D perhaps matches TRBD2 (5 bases). This CDR3 comprises 14 residues. Trimming took 3 bases from V and 3 from J, leaving 11 bases between them. Germline CDR1 is SGHVS and CDR2 is FQNEAQ. In DNA form, the CDR3 reads TGTGCCAGCAGCTTCAACGGGGAAAAAGAGACCCAGTACTTC. This gives the protein CASSFNGEKETQYF.

This clone was seen only a few times. V is TRBV28 and J is TRBJ1-1; the D is unclear. CDR1 is MDHEN, CDR2 SYDVKM, per germline. Trimming shortened V by 2 bases and J by 7 bases, and 8 bases separated the two germline ends. The CDR3 has 12 amino acids. The CDR3 reads CASSLNLVEAFF. The CDR3 DNA is TGTGCCAGCAGTTTAAACCTAGTTGAAGCTTTCTTT.

The chain recombines TRBV30 with TRBJ2-2, with TRBD2 identical over 14 bases. The CDR3 has 16 amino acids. CDR1 is GTSNPN and CDR2 is SVGIG in the germline V gene (reference sequence). V shed 3 bases and J 7 bases; nucleotides not matched to a gene: 7. DNA of the CDR3: TGTGCCTGGAGCGCCGGGACTAGCGGGAGAGTCGGGGAGCTGTTTTTT. Encoded protein: CAWSAGTSGRVGELFF.

The V gene is TRBV11-2, the J gene TRBJ2-7; 8 bases are a match to TRBD2. The germline V gene encodes CDR1 SGHAT and CDR2 FQNNGV. The CDR3 extends over 15 amino acids. Trimming took 4 bases from V and 6 from J; bases not matched to a gene: 11. The CDR3 protein is CASSSNGGRSPEQYF. The CDR3 DNA reads TGTGCCAGCAGCTCCAATGGCGGGAGGTCCCCCGAGCAGTACTTC.

The chain couples TRBV9 to TRBJ1-1; D is uncertain. Trimming removed 2 bases from V and 6 bases from J, with 11 bases in between. The CDR3 totals 13 residues. CDR1 and CDR2 (germline): SGDLS, YYNGEE. In DNA, the CDR3 is TGTGCCAGCAGCGTGGTCTTGACATCTGAAGCTTTCTTT. Amino acid sequence: CASSVVLTSEAFF.

The rearrangement links TRBV9 to TRBJ2-3; 7 nucleotides match TRBD1. Germline-derived CDR1 and CDR2 are SGDLS and YYNGEE. V shed 2 bases, J shed 2 bases, and the junction held 8 bases outside the gene matches. The CDR3 runs to 16 residues. In nucleotides, the CDR3 is TGTGCCAGCAGCGTCACAGGGGCTATGAACACAGATACGCAGTATTTT. Translating it yields CASSVTGAMNTDTQYF.

The chain links TRBV7-2 to TRBJ1-2; tentatively, D is TRBD1 (6 bases). The CDR3 covers 19 residues. The germline gives CDR1 SGHTA, CDR2 FQGNSA. Trimming removed 2 bases at V and 4 bases at J, with 26 bases between. The CDR3 DNA follows: TGTGCCAGCAGCTTATCTGTCGGTCCTACAGGGTCCTTCCGCTATGGCTACACCTTC. It is translated as CASSLSVGPTGSFRYGYTF.

V usage is TRBV19 and J usage is TRBJ1-3; no definite D call. CDR3 size: 13 residues. CDR1 and CDR2 from the germline V gene are LNHDA and SQIVND (reference sequence). V lost 7 bases to trimming and J lost 3 bases, with 10 bases between them. CDR3 sequence: CASNPEVGNTIYF. The DNA for the CDR3 is TGTGCCAGTAACCCGGAGGTTGGAAACACCATATATTTT.

The chain is built from TRBV6-1 and TRBJ2-5; the D gene is possibly TRBD2 (6 bases). Germline CDR1 MNHNS, CDR2 SASEGT. This CDR3 contains 14 residues. V lost 1 base and J lost 2, with 8 bases in between. The CDR3 coding sequence is TGTGCCAGCAGTGAAGTCGGGGGACAAGAGACCCAGTACTTC. Its protein product is CASSEVGGQETQYF.